Listed below are T cell receptor beta chains from one sample, sequenced in a study of vaccination and CD4 T cells after COVID-19. TCRdb fed the PCR reads into MiXCR, producing one record per CDR3 protein. Here the sample spans about 17,000 distinct CDR3 sequences, over 50% being singletons. These receptors' targets are unknown. Sequenced material: CD4+ T cells from blood, cultured in vitro. Receptor source: a human donor who had recovered from COVID-19. Each CDR3 is given without its conserved first and last residue. Each record gives: J gene, D gene, CDR3 length, V gene, CDR3 protein. The D gene is left open where the match is weak.

>TRBJ1-1|-|11|TRBV19
ASSRAANTEAF
>TRBJ1-5|-|12|TRBV12-3/TRBV12-4
ASSFGGNNQPQH
>TRBJ1-1|-|12|TRBV29-1
SVEPQGGGTEAF
>TRBJ2-3|-|17|TRBV7-2
ASSLEPTRRRISTDTQY
>TRBJ1-4|-|12|TRBV6-2/TRBV6-3
ASNIQGPGEKLF
>TRBJ1-6|-|11|TRBV10-2
ATADGGVSPLH
>TRBJ1-2|-|12|TRBV28
ASSSTNANYGYT
>TRBJ1-5|TRBD1|14|TRBV27
ASSSAQGRGHQPQH
>TRBJ2-7|TRBD1|10|TRBV19
ASSIRDSVTH
>TRBJ2-7|TRBD1|13|TRBV27
ASSFRDRGRDEQY
>TRBJ1-1|-|12|TRBV20-1
SARDQRGAVEAF
>TRBJ1-1|-|11|TRBV20-1
SATTQPNTEAF
>TRBJ2-2|TRBD2|16|TRBV28
ASSPVGTSGRDAGELF
>TRBJ2-1|-|9|TRBV20-1
SAPLYNEQF
>TRBJ2-2|-|11|TRBV7-2
ASSLVRTGELF
>TRBJ2-7|-|10|TRBV7-3
ASSGSGVEQY
>TRBJ2-7|TRBD2|13|TRBV2
ASRGGLAGAREQY
>TRBJ1-4|TRBD1|14|TRBV6-1
ASSIGTGGAREKLF
>TRBJ1-1|-|12|TRBV6-1
ASSASTVYTEAF
>TRBJ1-3|-|11|TRBV6-5
ASSSDRLGTIY
>TRBJ1-1|-|11|TRBV6-5
ASSYEGFTEAF
>TRBJ2-2|-|12|TRBV27
ASSHRGTTGELF
>TRBJ1-1|-|12|TRBV6-5
ASSYADRNTEAF
>TRBJ2-5|-|11|TRBV11-2
ASSLDSEETQY
>TRBJ1-5|TRBD1|16|TRBV19
ASSISRPGQGGSRPQH
>TRBJ2-4|TRBD2|13|TRBV20-1
SARDSGRGSTIQY
>TRBJ1-1|-|10|TRBV20-1
SSGGRNTEAF
>TRBJ2-7|-|12|TRBV6-2/TRBV6-3
ASSYNGASYEQY
>TRBJ1-1|-|13|TRBV19
ASSIAASGRAEAF